This T cell receptor (beta chain) was captured in a study of vaccination effects on CD4 cells after COVID-19. A few counts support this clone. As yet, its antigen is unknown. This CDR3 is built from 16 residues. Per the germline V gene, CDR1 is WNHNN and CDR2 is SYGVQD (reference sequence). The V end was cut by 3 bases, the J end by 0 bases, with 12 bases between. Here immunoSEQ multiplex PCR was the method, and the copy in TCRdb shows in-frame clones only, minus some. Of tens of thousands of clones in the sample, about four fifths were seen once. Study results and caveats: Clones from infection and from vaccination both contracted markedly late after vaccination. Cross-reactivity with common cold coronaviruses was shown by only 1 of 255 vaccine-induced clones in healthy vaccinees.

Viral peptide pools were used in the ViraFEST assay to expand antigen-specific CD4+ T cells, and sequencing came afterward. When around nine days of culture had elapsed, CD4+ T cells were isolated. It was on days 3 and 7 that half the medium was replaced with IL-2 medium. The TCR was taken from a human donor who received a COVID-19 vaccine. The chain joins TRBV10-1 to TRBJ1-3; D may be TRBD1 (5 bases). The sample here was CD4+ T cells from PBMCs cultured with HCoV-229E spike peptides, taken before COVID-19 vaccination. The chain's CDR3 is CASSEFQGPSGNTIYF. The CDR3 DNA sequence: TGCGCCAGCAGTGAATTCCAGGGACCCTCTGGAAACACCATATATTTT.